What follows are 31 T cell receptor beta chains derived from one specimen sequenced in a study of regulatory T cells in long-lasting Graves disease. Time point of the sample: newly diagnosed GD, antithyroid drugs for less than 3 months. The TCR library was made from RNA that had been extracted from PBMCs in TRIzol. Arm-PCR with iRepertoire HTBI primers amplified the CDR3 regions for these TCR beta libraries. Using its own MiXCR run on the multiplex PCR reads, TCRdb lists one record per CDR3 protein. The repertoire holds approximately 460,000 distinct CDR3 sequences, with over 15% as singletons. In addition, the sample was reused for a study of T cells in Graves' hyperthyroidism and ophthalmopathy.

Sequencing was performed on peripheral blood mononuclear cells (PBMCs), taken at new diagnosis, from a patient treated with antithyroid drugs. The receptors come from a woman aged 30 to 39 with Graves disease.

At least ten counts were recorded for this clonotype. The chain is built from TRBV10-3 and TRBJ1-4; D gene uncertain. The CDR3 length is 13 residues. CDR1 ENHRY and CDR2 SYGVKD come from the germline V gene. V lost 0 bases and J 14 bases, leaving 13 bases between the germline ends. In nucleotides, the CDR3 is TGTGCCATCAGTGAGTCGGACGGATCGAGGCTGTTTTTT. This sequence encodes CAISESDGSRLFF.

This clonotype was counted many times. The DNA for the CDR3 is TGTGCCAGCAGCTTCTTGCGGCACGCAGATACGCAGTATTTT. This codes for CASSFLRHADTQYF. The chain is built from TRBV27 and TRBJ2-3; D is ambiguous. V lost 6 bases, J lost 4 bases, and 14 bases lay in between. This CDR3 is 14 amino acids long. CDR1 MNHEY and CDR2 SMNVEV come from the germline V gene (reference sequence).

This clonotype was found a few times. The V and J genes are TRBV30 and TRBJ1-4; tentative D call: TRBD1 (6 bases). The CDR3 spans 14 residues. Germline V gene data show CDR1 as GTSNPN and CDR2 as SVGIG (reference sequence). V lost 8 bases, J lost 0 bases, and 13 bases lay in between. CDR3 loop: CAQTGYATNEKLFF. In DNA form, the CDR3 reads TGTGCCCAGACAGGATATGCAACTAATGAAAAACTGTTTTTT.

In this sample, this clonotype turned up many times. The V gene is TRBV27, the J gene TRBJ1-2; TRBD1 agrees at 9 bases. Germline V gene data show CDR1 as MNHEY and CDR2 as SMNVEV (reference sequence). The CDR3 is made up of 15 amino acids. With V trimmed by 4 bases and J by 8 bases, 11 bases remained unmatched. Written as DNA, the CDR3 is TGTGCCAGCAGTTCCAGACTACAGGGGGCTCGGGGCTACACCTTC. Amino acids: CASSSRLQGARGYTF.

Turning to this clonotype: This likely came from a read error, as a far larger clone is one base away. This chain connects TRBV20-1 to TRBJ2-4; 11 bases fit TRBD2. Germline V gene data show CDR1 as DFQATT and CDR2 as SNEGSKA (reference sequence). The V gene end was trimmed by 6 bases and the J gene end by 13 bases; junction bases not matched to a gene: 26. This CDR3 is 18 amino acids long. CDR3 loop: CSAHVSGGGQSSYNEQYF. The CDR3 coding sequence is TGCAGTGCCCACGTTAGCGGGGGGGGACAAAGCTCCTACAATGAGCAGTACTTC.

This clonotype was seen ten or more times. The chain couples TRBV11-2 to TRBJ2-1, with D tentatively TRBD1 or TRBD2 (5 bases each). The CDR3 consists of 15 residues. Deletions cut 0 bases from V and 8 bases from J, with 14 bases between. Per the germline V gene, CDR1 is SGHAT and CDR2 is FQNNGV. The CDR3 DNA reads TGTGCCAGCAGCTTAGAGGGACGAATTAGTCATGAGCAGTTCTTC. Its protein is CASSLEGRISHEQFF. Full variable domain (rest looked up from reference TRBV11-2 and TRBJ2-1): EAGVAQSPRYKIIEKRQSVAFWCNPISGHATLYWYQQILGQGPKLLIQFQNNGVVDDSQLPKDRFSAERLKGVDSTLKIQPAKLEDSAVYLCASSLEGRISHEQFFGPGTRLTVL.

Points on this clonotype: This may be a read error, as it is one base from a much larger clone. This sequence joins TRBV20-1 and TRBJ2-7; unclear D gene. V lost 7 bases and J lost 3, with 19 bases in between. This CDR3 is built from 14 residues. Per germline, CDR1 DFQATT and CDR2 SNEGSKA (reference sequence). CDR3 sequence: CSVSPERRIYEQYF. CDR3 DNA sequence: TGCAGTGTATCGCCGGAACGGCGAATCTACGAGCAGTACTTC.

The J gene is TRBJ1-1, the V gene TRBV6-9, with 8 bases aligning to TRBD1. Trimming removed 3 bases from V and 3 bases from J; junction bases left unmatched: 6. The CDR3 is 15 residues long. Looked up from germline, CDR1 is MNHGY and CDR2 is SVAAGI. In DNA form, the CDR3 reads TGTGCCAGCAGTTACTTACAGGGGGAGTACACTGAAGCTTTCTTT. Protein product: CASSYLQGEYTEAFF.

This clonotype was detected ten times or more. V usage is TRBV27 and J usage is TRBJ1-2; D is unclear. Between the trimmed V and J ends, which lost 5 bases and 2 bases, there was a span of 9 bases. Per germline, CDR1 MNHEY and CDR2 SMNVEV (reference sequence). This CDR3 is 13 amino acids long. CDR3 protein: CASSGKENYGYTF. The DNA of the CDR3 is TGTGCCAGCAGTGGGAAGGAGAACTATGGCTACACCTTC.

This clonotype has a handful of counts. The rearrangement joins TRBV5-1 to TRBJ2-1, with 14 bases aligning to TRBD2. The V gene's germline CDR1 is SGHRS and CDR2 YFSETQ. The length of the CDR3 is 14 residues. V trimming: 3 bases; J trimming: 11 bases; junction bases outside the gene matches: 4. The CDR3 DNA sequence: TGCGCCAGCAGCTCCGGGACTAGCGGGAGCCAGCAGTTCTTC. Its protein product is CASSSGTSGSQQFF.

The chain combines TRBV30 with TRBJ2-7; D call uncertain. Germline V gene lookup returns CDR1 GTSNPN and CDR2 SVGIG (reference sequence). The germline V and J ends were trimmed by 3 bases and 7 bases, with 10 bases remaining between them. CDR3 length: 11 residues. DNA of the CDR3: TGTGCCTGGAGGAAAGCCTTTGAGCAGTACTTC. Its translation: CAWRKAFEQYF.

The rearrangement joins TRBV7-9 to TRBJ1-1; D is unclear. CDR1 and CDR2 from the germline V gene are SEHNR and FQNEAQ (reference sequence). Trimming cost V 5 bases and J 4 bases, with 11 bases left between them. The CDR3 length is 13 residues. The CDR3 region is CASSRPQGTEAFF. In DNA, the CDR3 is TGTGCCAGCAGCCGACCCCAAGGCACTGAAGCTTTCTTT.

This clonotype was observed many times. The chain couples TRBV24-1 to TRBJ1-1; 10 positions match TRBD1. J was trimmed by 1 base and V by 5 bases; bases with no gene match: 9. The CDR3 has 17 residues. Germline CDR1 is KGHDR and CDR2 is SFDVKD. In DNA, the CDR3 is TGTGCCACCAGTGGACCGGGACAGGGGCTAGGGAACACTGAAGCTTTCTTT. Encoded protein: CATSGPGQGLGNTEAFF.

This clonotype has just a few counts. V is TRBV4-2 and J is TRBJ2-1, with 7 bases aligning to TRBD2. V shed 0 bases and J 8 bases; nucleotides not matched to a gene: 4. This CDR3 is 14 amino acids long. CDR1 is LGHNA, CDR2 YNFKEQ, per germline. The CDR3 bases are TGTGCCAGCAGCCAAGAACTAGCGTCCGATGAGCAGTTCTTC. Protein sequence: CASSQELASDEQFF.

In its sample, this clonotype was seen a few times. The chain is built from TRBV7-3 and TRBJ2-1; TRBD2 matches 7 bases. Germline CDR1 and CDR2: SGHTA and FQGTGA. CDR3 size: 15 residues. The V segment lost 3 bases and the J segment 1 base; nucleotides outside the gene matches: 3. CDR3 amino acids: CASSFLADSYNEQFF. CDR3 DNA sequence: TGTGCCAGCAGCTTCCTAGCGGATTCCTACAATGAGCAGTTCTTC.

This clonotype was counted once. The chain links TRBV28 to TRBJ2-7, with 11 bases aligning to TRBD1. Germline loops: CDR1 MDHEN, CDR2 SYDVKM. The CDR3 runs to 17 residues. With V trimmed by 2 bases and J by 4 bases, 10 bases remained unmatched. The CDR3 region has the DNA TGTGCCAGCAGTTTAGATCGGGGACAGGGGGAAATGTACGAGCAGTACTTC. Its translation is CASSLDRGQGEMYEQYF.

This CDR3 reads CSVDSENEKLFF. Here the CDR3 DNA reads TGCAGCGTTGATTCAGAAAATGAAAAACTGTTTTTT. V usage is TRBV29-1 and J usage is TRBJ1-4, with D uncertain. The ends were cut back, 3 bases at V and 5 bases at J, with 7 bases in the middle. This CDR3 is built from 12 residues. In germline, CDR1 is SQVTM, CDR2 ANQGSEA.

This chain joins TRBV29-1 and TRBJ2-3; either TRBD1 or TRBD2 may fit D (6 bases each). The germline V gene has CDR1 SQVTM and CDR2 ANQGSEA. Trimming cost V 5 bases and J 6 bases, with 15 bases left between them. The CDR3 consists of 13 residues. The CDR3 DNA follows: TGCAGCGTTCAGGGCGGAGGGGGGGATACGCAGTATTTT. This gives the protein CSVQGGGGDTQYF.

As regards this clonotype: A much larger clone differs by one base, so this may be a read error. This CDR3 reads CASSSRAGAVYGHTF. CDR3 nucleotides: TGTGCCAGCAGCTCCCGGGCAGGGGCGGTCTATGGCCACACCTTC. V is TRBV7-2 and J is TRBJ1-2; D may be TRBD1 (6 bases). This CDR3 has 15 residues. Germline V gives CDR1 SGHTA, CDR2 FQGNSA.

This clonotype was counted only a few times. This chain joins TRBV4-3 and TRBJ1-3; TRBD1 is a possible D gene (6 bases). Per germline, CDR1 LGHNA and CDR2 YSLEER. This CDR3 comprises 16 residues. With 0 bases removed from V and 2 bases from J, the gap between germline ends came to 11 bases. Here the CDR3 DNA reads TGCGCCAGCAGCCAAGATCCGGGGGGCACTGGAAACACCATATATTTT. It is translated as CASSQDPGGTGNTIYF.

In this sample, this clonotype turned up a few times. V is TRBV6-1 and J is TRBJ1-1; 9 bases map to TRBD1. Germline CDR1 reads MNHNS; CDR2 reads SASEGT. Trimming cost V 6 bases and J 5 bases; bases outside gene matches: 10. The CDR3 spans 15 residues. The CDR3 DNA reads TGTGCCAGCAGCCTGGTAACAGGGGGCCGGACTGAAGCTTTCTTT. Protein: CASSLVTGGRTEAFF.

This clonotype showed up many times. This chain joins TRBV6-1 and TRBJ2-7; D remains unclear. Looked up from germline, CDR1 is MNHNS and CDR2 is SASEGT. The CDR3 has 11 amino acids. Trimming took off 9 bases at V and 1 base at J, with 7 bases between the two ends. CDR3 region: CASRHSYEQYF. The CDR3 nucleotides are TGTGCCAGTAGACATTCCTACGAGCAGTACTTC.

The V gene is TRBV6-2 or TRBV6-3, the J gene TRBJ2-1, with D perhaps matching TRBD2 (5 bases). There are 13 residues in the CDR3. V lost 5 bases and J 8 bases, leaving 13 bases between the germline ends. Germline CDR1 and CDR2: MNHEY and SVGEGT. The CDR3 loop is CASSEARGYEQFF. The CDR3, as DNA: TGTGCCAGCAGTGAAGCACGAGGGTATGAGCAGTTCTTC.

In this sample, this clonotype turned up many times. V is TRBV10-3 and J is TRBJ2-1, with TRBD1 matching over 8 bases. The CDR3 extends over 14 amino acids. V lost 6 bases, J lost 12 bases, and 13 bases stayed unmatched. Germline CDR1 is ENHRY and CDR2 is SYGVKD. The CDR3 coding sequence is TGTGCCATCAGGGATCGTGACAGGGGAAATTGGCAGTTCTTC. Translated: CAIRDRDRGNWQFF.

The chain combines TRBV3-1 with TRBJ2-7, with 7 positions matching TRBD1. Per germline, CDR1 LGHDT and CDR2 YNNKEL (reference sequence). Unmatched junction bases numbered 3, after V lost 1 base and J lost 0 bases. The CDR3 is 15 amino acids. CDR3 in DNA: TGTGCCAGCAGCCAAGCTACAGGGGTCTCCTACGAGCAGTACTTC. Translated, it gives CASSQATGVSYEQYF.

The chain recombines TRBV4-2 with TRBJ2-1; D tentatively fits TRBD1 or TRBD2 (5 bases each). The CDR3 totals 14 residues. Trimming pared 6 bases from V and 7 bases from J, leaving 16 bases between. Germline lookup yields CDR1 LGHNA and CDR2 YNFKEQ. This chain's CDR3 is CASSPGGERNEQFF. The DNA of the CDR3 is TGTGCCAGCAGTCCTGGGGGAGAGAGGAATGAGCAGTTCTTC.

This clonotype was seen ten or more times. The chain carries TRBV28 and TRBJ2-5; D call uncertain. V was shortened by 2 bases and J by 5 bases, with 12 bases between the two germline ends. The CDR3 is made up of 14 amino acids. The germline gives CDR1 MDHEN, CDR2 SYDVKM. CDR3: CASSLIQPMETQYF. The CDR3 DNA reads as TGTGCCAGCAGTTTAATACAACCGATGGAGACCCAGTACTTC.

This clonotype was observed once. V and J are TRBV6-4 and TRBJ1-2, with no clear D. CDR1 is MRHNA, CDR2 SNTAGT, per germline. V lost 2 bases and J 4 bases, leaving 8 bases between the germline ends. The CDR3 extends over 13 amino acids. The CDR3 DNA is TGTGCCAGCAGTGACAACCCCGGCTATGGCTACACCTTC. Translating gives CASSDNPGYGYTF.

The J gene is TRBJ2-7, the V gene TRBV12-3 or TRBV12-4, with D possibly being TRBD1 (6 bases). The CDR3 is 12 residues long. The germline V and J ends were trimmed by 3 bases and 12 bases, with 15 bases remaining between them. This CDR3 reads CASSFWDNPMYF. CDR3 in DNA: TGTGCCAGCAGTTTTTGGGACAACCCCATGTACTTC.

Of note for this clonotype: A single base separates this from a much larger clone, so it may be a read error. V usage is TRBV7-9 and J usage is TRBJ2-5; D is perhaps TRBD2 (5 bases). The CDR3 totals 16 residues. Looked up from germline, CDR1 is SEHNR and CDR2 is FQNEAQ (reference sequence). CDR3 nucleotides: TGTGCCAGCAGCTTAGATTTCAGCGTCGAGAGGGAGACCCGGTACTTC. It is translated as CASSLDFSVERETRYF.

The chain recombines TRBV4-3 with TRBJ2-6, with TRBD2 as a possible D gene (6 bases). Germline V gene lookup returns CDR1 LGHNA and CDR2 YSLEER. V lost 3 bases, J lost 3 bases, and 15 bases lay in between. The CDR3 contains 17 residues. CDR3 region: CASSQPGLGYGANVLTF. DNA for the CDR3: TGCGCCAGCAGCCAGCCGGGACTGGGCTATGGGGCCAACGTCCTGACTTTC.